This T cell receptor (beta chain) is drawn from a study of identical twins. The CDR3 contains 16 residues. The V and J ends lost 3 bases and 2 bases, in that order; junction bases with no gene match: 7. Germline loops: CDR1 SGHVS, CDR2 FQNEAQ. TCRdb reprocessed the 5' RACE reads with MiXCR, giving one entry per CDR3 protein. The sample gives some 330,000 distinct CDR3 sequences, approximately 8.7% of which show up once; 8% to 10% is in the top ten. The specimen sequenced was naive T cells sorted from blood. This TCR derives from a woman aged 45-60 years in good health. V usage is TRBV7-8 and J usage is TRBJ2-3; 8 positions agree with TRBD1. The CDR3 region is CASSLTGAYPTDTQYF. The DNA for the CDR3 is TGTGCCAGCAGCTTGACAGGGGCCTACCCCACAGATACGCAGTATTTT.